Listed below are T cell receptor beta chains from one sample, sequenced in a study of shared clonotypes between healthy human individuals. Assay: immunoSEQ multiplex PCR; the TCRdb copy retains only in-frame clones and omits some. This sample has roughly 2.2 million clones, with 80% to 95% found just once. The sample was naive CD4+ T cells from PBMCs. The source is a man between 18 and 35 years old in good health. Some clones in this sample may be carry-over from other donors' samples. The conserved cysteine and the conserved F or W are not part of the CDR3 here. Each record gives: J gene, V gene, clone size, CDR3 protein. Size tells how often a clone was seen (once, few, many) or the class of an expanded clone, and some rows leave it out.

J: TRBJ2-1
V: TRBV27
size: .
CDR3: ASRPTGPSSYNEQF

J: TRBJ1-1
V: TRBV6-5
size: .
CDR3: ASSLRGRGSTAEAF

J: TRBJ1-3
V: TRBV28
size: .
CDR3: ASRPFGTVSGNTIY

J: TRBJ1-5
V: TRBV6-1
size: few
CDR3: ASSLNQRQPQH

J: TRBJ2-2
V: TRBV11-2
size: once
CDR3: ASSLGTLTGELF

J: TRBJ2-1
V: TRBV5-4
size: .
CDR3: ASSPLPRAGVEF

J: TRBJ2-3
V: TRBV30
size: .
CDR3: AWSARTGTSGRATDTQY

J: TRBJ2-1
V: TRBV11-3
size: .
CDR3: ASSLAGGPDEQF

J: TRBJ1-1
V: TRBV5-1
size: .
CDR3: ASSAQGGNTEAF

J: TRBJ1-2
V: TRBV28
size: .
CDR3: ASSLLGYGYT

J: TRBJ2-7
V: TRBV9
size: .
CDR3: ASSVAAGGQGEQY

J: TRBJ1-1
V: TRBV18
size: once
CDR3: ASSPLGTRQAGTEAF

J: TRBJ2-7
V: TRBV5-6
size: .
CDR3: ASSGGRSSYEQY

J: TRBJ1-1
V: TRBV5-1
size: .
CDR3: ASSLRVSGTEAF

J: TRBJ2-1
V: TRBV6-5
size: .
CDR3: ASSYTGEQF

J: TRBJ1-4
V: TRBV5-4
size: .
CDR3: ASSLGQAVGEKLF

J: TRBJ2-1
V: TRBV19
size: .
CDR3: ASSTSGRSYNEQF

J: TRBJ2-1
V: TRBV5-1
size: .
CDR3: ASSLGRTSGYNEQF

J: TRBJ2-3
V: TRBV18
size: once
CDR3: ASSDRRGAQY

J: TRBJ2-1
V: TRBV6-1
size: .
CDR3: ASSELERGGGEQF

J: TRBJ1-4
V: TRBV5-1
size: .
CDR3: ASSSGVGPNEKLF

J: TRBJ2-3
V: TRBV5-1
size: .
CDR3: ASSFHRSDTQY

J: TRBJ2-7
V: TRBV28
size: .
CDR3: ASLGDSGNSYEQY

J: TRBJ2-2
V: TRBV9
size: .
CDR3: ASSVGVAGTGELF

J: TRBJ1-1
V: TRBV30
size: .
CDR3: AWSVSTEAF

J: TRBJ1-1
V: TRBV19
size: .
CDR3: ASRVFVGTGDTEAF

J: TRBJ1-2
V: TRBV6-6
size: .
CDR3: ASSYGERWGRGYT

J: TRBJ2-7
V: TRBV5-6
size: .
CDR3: ASSLQVWSYEQY

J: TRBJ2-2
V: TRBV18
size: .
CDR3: ASSPVQGFVTGELF

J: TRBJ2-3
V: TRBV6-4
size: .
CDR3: ASSVGTSTDTQY

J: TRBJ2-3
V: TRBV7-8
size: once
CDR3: ASSLERVRGDTQY

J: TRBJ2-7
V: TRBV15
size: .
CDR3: ATSRGLADSSYEQY

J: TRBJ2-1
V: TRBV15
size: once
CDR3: ATSRKRDSSYNEQF

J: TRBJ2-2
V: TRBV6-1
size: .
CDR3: ASRKPGGRTGELF

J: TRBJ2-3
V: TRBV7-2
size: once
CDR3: ASSLGVAGGPQDTQY

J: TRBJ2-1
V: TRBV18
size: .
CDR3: ASSPLAGGPRGEQF

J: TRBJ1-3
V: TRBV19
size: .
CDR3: ASRRWDRGNSGNTIY

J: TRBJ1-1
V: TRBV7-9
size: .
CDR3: ASSLGAANTEAF

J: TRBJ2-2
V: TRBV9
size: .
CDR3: ASSERQNTGELF

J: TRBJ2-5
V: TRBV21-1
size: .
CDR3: ASSKVALIFQETQY

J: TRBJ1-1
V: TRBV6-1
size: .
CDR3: ASRERTGNTEAF

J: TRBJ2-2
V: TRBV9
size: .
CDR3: ASTVGGRSAGELF

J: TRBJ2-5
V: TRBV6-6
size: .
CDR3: ASRTSSEGHGETQY

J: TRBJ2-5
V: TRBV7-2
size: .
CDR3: ASRPRPQGTQY

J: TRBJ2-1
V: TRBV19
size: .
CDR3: ASSTDRSLRPHYNEQF

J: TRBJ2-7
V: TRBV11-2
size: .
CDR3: ASSLGTRSYEQY

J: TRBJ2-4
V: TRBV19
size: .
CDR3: AAGPFKNIQY

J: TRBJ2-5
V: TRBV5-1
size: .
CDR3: ASSGDRGHSETQY

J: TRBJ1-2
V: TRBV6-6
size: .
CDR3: ASRRGQDVRFYGYT

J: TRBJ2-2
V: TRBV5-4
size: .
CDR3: ASSKRGGTKGAGELF

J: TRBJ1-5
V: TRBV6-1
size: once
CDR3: ASSASIYQPQH

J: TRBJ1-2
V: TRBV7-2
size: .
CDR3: ASSPGTRGYT

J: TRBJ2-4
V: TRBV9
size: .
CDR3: ASSVAGIAKNIQY

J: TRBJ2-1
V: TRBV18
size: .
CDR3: ASSPRRGQGWDNEQF